This T cell receptor beta chain was identified in a study of blood T cell repertoires in COVID-19. Study context: PBMCs, B-cell-depleted T cells, or T cells provided the cDNA or gDNA that made up the material.

Per the original data handling: Reference gene primers were amplified, and this amplification served to estimate nucleated cell counts. The repertoire was sequenced with immunoSEQ multiplex PCR; TCRdb's copy has only in-frame clones and lacks some. The V and J calls and the clone size are those of that table, but D and trimming were determined from the DNA. The sample lists about 46,000 clones, around 89% occurring once. This CDR3 comprises 14 residues. The germline V gene has CDR1 MDHEN and CDR2 SYDVKM. V dropped 5 bases and J dropped 0 bases, with 5 bases sitting between them. This receptor was taken from a man aged 45-65 years with active COVID-19. The source material was peripheral blood. J is TRBJ2-6 and V is TRBV28, with D uncertain. The CDR3: CASSQVSGANVLTF. The CDR3 DNA is TGTGCCAGCAGTCAGGTCTCTGGGGCCAACGTCCTGACTTTC.